Shown below are 5 T cell receptor beta chains from a single sample sequenced in a study of cytomegalovirus exposure and HLA in healthy donors. The primer mix had 60 Vbeta and 13 Jbeta primers. Measured with immunoSEQ multiplex PCR; TCRdb has only the in-frame clones, and not every one. The sample contains about 300,000 clones, roughly 88% of which appear only once. Input material: PBMCs. The receptors were sampled from a man in his forties in good health and CMV-seropositive.

The CDR3 protein is CASSRQGHGYTF. CDR3 sequence (DNA): TGTGCCAGCAGCCGACAGGGTCATGGCTACACCTTC. This chain links TRBV14 with TRBJ1-2; 7 positions agree with TRBD1. The germline CDR1 and CDR2 sequences are SGHDN and FVKESK. The trim removed 4 bases at V and 6 bases at J, leaving 2 bases unmatched. The CDR3 consists of 12 residues.

V is TRBV11-2 and J is TRBJ2-5; no firm D call. The CDR3 loop spans 16 amino acids. Between the trimmed V and J ends, which lost 5 bases and 5 bases, there was a span of 21 bases. Germline V gene lookup returns CDR1 SGHAT and CDR2 FQNNGV. In DNA, the CDR3 is TGTGCCAGCAGCCCCTCTTGGGCATCGCCATGGGAGACCCAGTACTTC. It encodes CASSPSWASPWETQYF. The variable domain in full, completed from reference TRBV11-2 and TRBJ2-5, reads EAGVAQSPRYKIIEKRQSVAFWCNPISGHATLYWYQQILGQGPKLLIQFQNNGVVDDSQLPKDRFSAERLKGVDSTLKIQPAKLEDSAVYLCASSPSWASPWETQYFGPGTRLLVL.

This clone was observed a few times. V and J are TRBV6-1 and TRBJ2-7, with TRBD2 as a possible D gene (5 bases). The V gene's germline CDR1 is MNHNS and CDR2 SASEGT. Trimming took off 1 base at V and 9 bases at J, with 22 bases between the two ends. The CDR3 covers 16 residues. The CDR3 DNA sequence: TGTGCCAGCAGTGAAGGATTGGGTGGGCTATCGGGGAGGCAGTACTTC. This encodes CASSEGLGGLSGRQYF.

V and J are TRBV18 and TRBJ2-7; D ambiguous. V gave up 3 bases and J gave up 7 bases, with 19 bases separating them. The CDR3 has 15 amino acids. CDR1 is KGHSH, CDR2 LQKENI, per germline. CDR3: CASSPGVGAQHEQYF. CDR3 nucleotides: TGTGCCAGCTCACCCGGTGTGGGCGCTCAGCATGAGCAGTACTTC.

This sequence joins TRBV27 and TRBJ2-3; D perhaps matches TRBD1 (6 bases). Trimming took 4 bases from V and 0 from J, leaving 8 bases between them. The CDR3 sequence is 14 residues long. The germline gives CDR1 MNHEY, CDR2 SMNVEV (reference sequence). This CDR3 is CASSYQGSTDTQYF. CDR3 DNA sequence: TGTGCCAGCAGTTACCAGGGGAGCACAGATACGCAGTATTTT.